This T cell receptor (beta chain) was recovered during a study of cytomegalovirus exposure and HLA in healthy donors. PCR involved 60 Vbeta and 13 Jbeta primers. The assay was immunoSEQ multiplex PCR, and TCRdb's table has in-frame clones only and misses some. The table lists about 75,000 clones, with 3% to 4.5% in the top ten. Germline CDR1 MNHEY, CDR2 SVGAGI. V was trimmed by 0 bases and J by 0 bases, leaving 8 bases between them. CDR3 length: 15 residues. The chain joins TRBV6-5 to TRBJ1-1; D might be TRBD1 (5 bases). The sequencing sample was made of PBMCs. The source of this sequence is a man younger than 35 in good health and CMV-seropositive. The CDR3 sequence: CASSYSPGMNTEAFF. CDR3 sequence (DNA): TGTGCCAGCAGTTACTCACCAGGGATGAACACTGAAGCTTTCTTT.